Each of the 29 T cell receptor beta chains below was sequenced from the same sample in a study of identical twins. TCRdb reprocessed the 5' RACE reads with MiXCR, giving one entry per CDR3 protein. This table has about 520,000 distinct CDR3 sequences, under 25% appearing once. The data were also submitted as part of a second study, on T cells expressing NK-cell markers.

The sequenced sample was CD4+ T cells sorted from blood. These receptors all stem from a woman younger than 35 in good health.

A few counts support this clonotype. The J gene is TRBJ2-1, the V gene TRBV12-3 or TRBV12-4; no clear D. CDR3 size: 16 residues. Trimming took off 2 bases at V and 0 bases at J, with 11 bases between the two ends. The CDR3 bases are TGTGCCAGCAGTTTAAGACTCTATGGCTCCTACAATGAGCAGTTCTTC. This gives the protein CASSLRLYGSYNEQFF.

This chain joins TRBV20-1 and TRBJ1-5; no clear D. This CDR3 contains 14 residues. The ends were cut back, 1 base at V and 1 base at J, with 8 bases in the middle. Germline-derived CDR1 and CDR2 are DFQATT and SNEGSKA (reference sequence). The CDR3: CSARGGSSNQPQHF. The CDR3 bases are TGCAGTGCTAGAGGAGGGTCGAGCAATCAGCCCCAGCATTTT.

This chain joins TRBV6-5 and TRBJ1-5, with 8 positions matching TRBD1. V trimming: 0 bases; J trimming: 4 bases; junction bases outside the gene matches: 2. The germline gives CDR1 MNHEY, CDR2 SVGAGI. The length of the CDR3 is 15 residues. DNA for the CDR3: TGTGCCAGCAGTTACTCGGGGACAGGTAATCAGCCCCAGCATTTT. This sequence encodes CASSYSGTGNQPQHF.

This clonotype has more than one count but fewer than ten. The junction does not match germline at one end; this may be a read error. This sequence joins TRBV7-9 and TRBJ2-2, with D uncertain. This CDR3 comprises 15 residues. The germline CDR1 and CDR2 sequences are SEHNR and FQNEAQ (reference sequence). The CDR3 region is CGSSLMQTNTGELFF. In nucleotides, the CDR3 is TGTGGCAGCAGCTTAATGCAGACAAACACCGGGGAGCTGTTTTTT.

This clonotype was observed a few times. This sequence joins TRBV20-1 and TRBJ2-4, with unresolved D. The CDR3 runs to 11 residues. Germline CDR1 and CDR2: DFQATT and SNEGSKA (reference sequence). Trimming left V 8 bases short and J 5 bases short, with 10 bases between. CDR3 loop: CSTARENIQYF. The CDR3 region has the DNA TGCAGTACAGCAAGGGAAAACATTCAGTACTTC.

The sample holds a few counts of this clonotype. The rearrangement joins TRBV4-1 to TRBJ2-3; D is possibly TRBD2 (6 bases). Trimming cost V 2 bases and J 8 bases, with 17 bases left between them. This CDR3 contains 15 residues. CDR1 and CDR2 (germline): MGHRA, YSYEKL. The CDR3 here is CASSQPGLGVGTQYF. For the CDR3, the DNA is TGCGCCAGCAGCCAACCGGGACTGGGAGTCGGTACGCAGTATTTT.

The chain couples TRBV7-3 to TRBJ2-1; D is unresolved. The CDR3 has 13 amino acids. The ends were cut back, 5 bases at V and 9 bases at J, with 14 bases in the middle. Germline lookup yields CDR1 SGHTA and CDR2 FQGTGA. CDR3 protein: CASSLSMGGEQFF. DNA of the CDR3: TGTGCCAGCAGCCTCTCAATGGGCGGTGAGCAGTTCTTC.

This clonotype showed up many times. The rearrangement links TRBV5-6 to TRBJ1-3; tentative D call: TRBD1 (5 bases). Trimming stripped 4 bases from V and 0 bases from J, with 14 bases between. Per the germline V gene, CDR1 is SGHDT and CDR2 is YYEEEE. CDR3 length: 16 amino acids. CDR3 DNA: TGTGCCAGCAGCGTCTATGGGGGGGGCTCTGGAAACACCATATATTTT. Its protein product is CASSVYGGGSGNTIYF.

This clonotype has only a few counts. The chain employs TRBV20-1 and TRBJ2-1, with TRBD1 identical over 7 bases. The germline gives CDR1 DFQATT, CDR2 SNEGSKA (reference sequence). The CDR3 totals 15 residues. After removal of 6 bases from V and 5 bases from J, the junction contained 13 bases not matched to a gene. The DNA of the CDR3 is TGCAGTGCCCCTGACAGGGTGATGATCGACAATGAGCAGTTCTTC. Its protein is CSAPDRVMIDNEQFF.

The chain links TRBV9 to TRBJ2-5; 7 positions match TRBD1. The germline V gene encodes CDR1 SGDLS and CDR2 YYNGEE. This CDR3 is 14 amino acids long. V lost 6 bases to trimming and J lost 0 bases; unmatched junction nucleotides: 5. CDR3 nucleotide sequence: TGTGCCAGCACCCCAACAGGGGACCAAGAGACCCAGTACTTC. Residues: CASTPTGDQETQYF. The whole variable domain, remainder taken from reference TRBV9 and TRBJ2-5, is DSGVTQTPKHLITATGQRVTLRCSPRSGDLSVYWYQQSLDQGLQFLIQYYNGEERAKGNILERFSAQQFPDLHSELNLSSLELGDSALYFCASTPTGDQETQYFGPGTRLLVL.

This clonotype is medium-sized. The chain employs TRBV20-1 and TRBJ2-5; D is perhaps TRBD2 (6 bases). Germline V gene sequence: CDR1 DFQATT, CDR2 SNEGSKA (reference sequence). There are 13 residues in the CDR3. The V end was cut by 3 bases, the J end by 4 bases, with 12 bases between. Here the CDR3 DNA reads TGCAGTGCTAGGGGGAGGACCCTAGAGACCCAGTACTTC. Its translation is CSARGRTLETQYF.

The chain links TRBV12-3 or TRBV12-4 to TRBJ2-1; D remains ambiguous. Between the trimmed V and J ends, which lost 5 bases and 5 bases, there was a span of 13 bases. The CDR3 has 14 residues. CDR3 protein: CASSPMTYDNEQFF. The CDR3 coding sequence is TGTGCCAGCAGTCCGATGACATACGACAATGAGCAGTTCTTC.

The rearrangement joins TRBV7-2 to TRBJ1-1, with D tentatively TRBD1 (5 bases). The CDR3 covers 13 residues. Germline V lookup: CDR1 SGHTA, CDR2 FQGNSA. V shed 7 bases and J shed 5 bases, with 14 bases lying between them. DNA for the CDR3: TGTGCCAGCAAGGTCTTACAGGAGACTGAAGCTTTCTTT. This encodes CASKVLQETEAFF.

This clonotype was seen only a few times. The rearrangement joins TRBV7-6 to TRBJ2-4; D ambiguous. The V end lost 5 bases, the J end lost 8 bases, and 16 bases lay between the germline ends. This CDR3 comprises 14 residues. Per the germline V gene, CDR1 is SGHVS and CDR2 is FNYEAQ. The CDR3 protein is CASSRTSGLDIQYF. The CDR3 DNA follows: TGTGCCAGCAGCCGAACGTCCGGGTTAGACATTCAGTACTTC.

This chain joins TRBV18 and TRBJ1-2; no clear D. The germline gives CDR1 KGHSH, CDR2 LQKENI. The CDR3 loop spans 13 amino acids. With 5 bases removed from V and 3 bases from J, the gap between germline ends came to 10 bases. The CDR3 DNA is TGTGCCAGCTCAGGGGAGGGAGACTATGGCTACACCTTC. Protein product: CASSGEGDYGYTF.

The V call is TRBV20-1, the J call TRBJ2-2; the D gene is possibly TRBD2 (6 bases). CDR1 is DFQATT, CDR2 SNEGSKA, per germline (reference sequence). The CDR3 length is 13 residues. V was trimmed by 1 base and J by 7 bases, leaving 10 bases between them. CDR3 amino acids: CSARGGGVGELFF. The CDR3 DNA reads TGCAGTGCTAGAGGAGGCGGGGTCGGGGAGCTGTTTTTT.

This clonotype occurred many times. The CDR3 bases are TGTGCCAGCAGTTTAGCCTCAGGGGGTTCCTCCTACGAGCAGTACTTC. It translates to CASSLASGGSSYEQYF. The rearrangement links TRBV6-5 to TRBJ2-7; 7 nucleotides align to TRBD1. The J segment lost 0 bases and the V segment lost 4 bases, leaving 9 bases of the junction unmatched. The CDR3 covers 16 residues. Germline lookup yields CDR1 MNHEY and CDR2 SVGAGI.

The sample holds many counts of this clonotype. CDR3 DNA: TGCAGTGCTAGCGGGGGGGCCCCAGAGACCCAGTACTTC. It translates to CSASGGAPETQYF. The chain couples TRBV20-1 to TRBJ2-5; 8 positions agree with TRBD2. Germline V gives CDR1 DFQATT, CDR2 SNEGSKA (reference sequence). The CDR3 sequence is 13 residues long. The ends lost 3 bases at V and 4 bases at J; junction bases unmatched: 4.

There are many counts of this clonotype. This chain connects TRBV12-3 or TRBV12-4 to TRBJ1-1; tentatively, D is TRBD1 (5 bases). The CDR3 is made up of 13 amino acids. V was pared by 7 bases and J by 4 bases, with 13 bases between. The CDR3 reads CASTSNRGTEAFF. CDR3 sequence (DNA): TGTGCCAGCACCTCCAATAGGGGCACTGAAGCTTTCTTT.

This clonotype was seen a few times. V and J are TRBV20-1 and TRBJ1-1; D perhaps matches TRBD1 (6 bases). Germline V gene sequence: CDR1 DFQATT, CDR2 SNEGSKA (reference sequence). V lost 7 bases to trimming and J lost 6 bases, with 15 bases between them. The CDR3 covers 12 residues. The DNA of the CDR3 is TGCAGTGTCAGGCAGGGGATAGCTGAAGCTTTCTTT. Its translation: CSVRQGIAEAFF.

About this clonotype: A clone one base away is much larger, so this may be a read error. The genes are TRBV6-2 or TRBV6-3 and TRBJ2-1; no firm D call. The CDR3 sequence is 11 residues long. V was pared by 4 bases and J by 6 bases, with 4 bases between. Germline V gene lookup returns CDR1 MNHEY and CDR2 SVGEGT. CDR3 sequence: CASSSINEQFF. CDR3 bases: TGTGCCAGCAGTTCTATCAATGAGCAGTTCTTC.

The table lists this clonotype with a few counts. The chain joins TRBV12-3 or TRBV12-4 to TRBJ1-6, with D possibly TRBD1 on 5 matching bases. V lost 7 bases, J lost 9 bases, and 16 bases lay in between. The CDR3 is 14 residues long. The CDR3, as DNA: TGTGCCAGCACGAAGGGGAGTGGTAGTTCACCCCTCCACTTT. Its protein is CASTKGSGSSPLHF.

In its sample, this clonotype was seen a few times. The chain carries TRBV11-2 and TRBJ2-1; tentatively, D is TRBD2 (6 bases). The germline V and J ends were trimmed by 7 bases and 5 bases, with 18 bases remaining between them. The CDR3 extends over 15 amino acids. Germline V gene lookup returns CDR1 SGHAT and CDR2 FQNNGV. The CDR3 spells CASNSIWGRNNEQFF. The CDR3 DNA reads TGTGCCAGCAACTCGATTTGGGGGAGGAACAATGAGCAGTTCTTC.

CDR3 protein: CASSFATRSTAFF. In DNA form, the CDR3 reads TGCGCCAGCAGCTTTGCCACCCGGTCTACAGCTTTCTTT. The chain recombines TRBV5-1 with TRBJ1-1, with D uncertain. Trimming took off 2 bases at V and 10 bases at J, with 15 bases between the two ends. This CDR3 has 13 residues. Germline V lookup: CDR1 SGHRS, CDR2 YFSETQ.

This clonotype turned up a few times. This chain connects TRBV15 to TRBJ2-1; D may correspond to TRBD1 or TRBD2 (5 bases each). This CDR3 comprises 16 residues. V shed 0 bases and J shed 5 bases, with 14 bases lying between them. Germline V lookup: CDR1 LNHNV, CDR2 YYDKDF (reference sequence). CDR3 protein: CATSRDGTGYNNEQFF. The CDR3 DNA sequence: TGTGCCACCAGCAGAGATGGGACGGGGTACAACAATGAGCAGTTCTTC.

The chain combines TRBV6-1 with TRBJ1-2; TRBD1 aligns across 7 bases. Unmatched junction bases numbered 5, after V lost 6 bases and J lost 4 bases. From germline, CDR1 is MNHNS and CDR2 SASEGT. The CDR3 covers 13 residues. The CDR3 nucleotides read TGTGCCAGCAGGGCCGGACAGGCCTATGGCTACACCTTC. It codes for CASRAGQAYGYTF.

This clonotype was seen only a few times. This chain links TRBV20-1 with TRBJ1-2; D might be TRBD1 (5 bases). The CDR3 is made up of 12 amino acids. Per the germline V gene, CDR1 is DFQATT and CDR2 is SNEGSKA (reference sequence). CDR3 sequence (DNA): TGCAGCGGGGTCGGCGGGGGCTATGGCTACACCTTC. Encoded protein: CSGVGGGYGYTF.

This clonotype was seen a few times. The chain joins TRBV5-1 to TRBJ2-5; 7 bases fit TRBD2. The CDR3 spans 14 residues. Germline-derived CDR1 and CDR2 are SGHRS and YFSETQ. The ends lost 3 bases at V and 5 bases at J; junction bases unmatched: 7. CDR3 sequence: CASSYGTTEETQYF. The CDR3 DNA sequence: TGCGCCAGCAGCTACGGGACTACGGAGGAGACCCAGTACTTC.

This clonotype has just a few counts. This chain connects TRBV19 to TRBJ2-7; the D is unclear. Germline CDR1 and CDR2: LNHDA and SQIVND (reference sequence). The V and J ends lost 2 bases and 6 bases respectively, with 8 bases between them. The CDR3 has 12 residues. The CDR3 loop is CASSISPGEQYF. The CDR3, as DNA: TGTGCCAGTAGTATAAGTCCGGGCGAGCAGTACTTC. Variable domain in full (rest from reference TRBV19 and TRBJ2-7): DGGITQSPKYLFRKEGQNVTLSCEQNLNHDAMYWYRQDPGQGLRLIYYSQIVNDFQKGDIAEGYSVSREKKESFPLTVTSAQKNPTAFYLCASSISPGEQYFGPGTRLTVT.